The rows below give T cell receptor beta chains drawn from one sample of a study of cytomegalovirus exposure and HLA in healthy donors. Some clones are missing from TCRdb's copy, which holds only in-frame ones; the method was immunoSEQ multiplex PCR. The sample contains around 170,000 clones, roughly 85% of which appear only once. The specimen was PBMCs. All receptors come from a man between 18 and 29 years old in good health and CMV-seropositive. The CDR3 runs from the conserved cysteine through the conserved F or W. The D gene is left open where the match is weak. The size entry is marked missing in some rows and otherwise reads once, few, many or a size class.

CDR3: CASSEVELSEQFF; DNA: TGTGCCAGCAGTGAAGTAGAATTGAGTGAGCAGTTCTTC; size: -; V: TRBV25-1; D: -; length: 13; J: TRBJ2-1
CDR3: CASSSDRGNEQYF; DNA: TGTGCCAGCAGCTCTGACAGGGGGAACGAGCAGTACTTC; size: -; V: TRBV7-2; D: TRBD1; length: 13; J: TRBJ2-7
CDR3: CASRRESGELFF; DNA: TGCGCCAGCAGACGTGAGTCCGGGGAGCTGTTTTTT; size: -; V: TRBV5-1; D: -; length: 12; J: TRBJ2-2
CDR3: CASTTSGTASSSF; DNA: TGTGCCAGCACTACTTCCGGGACAGCCTCTTCTTCCTTC; size: -; V: TRBV28; D: TRBD1; length: 13; J: TRBJ1-2
CDR3: CASSAGQSGSYEQYF; DNA: TGTGCCAGCAGTGCCGGACAGAGTGGATCCTACGAGCAGTACTTC; size: -; V: TRBV6-1; D: -; length: 15; J: TRBJ2-7
CDR3: CASSLSLAGSLYNEQFF; DNA: TGTGCCAGCAGCTTAAGCCTAGCGGGGAGCCTCTACAATGAGCAGTTCTTC; size: once; V: TRBV11-2; D: TRBD2; length: 17; J: TRBJ2-1
CDR3: CASSLTGLTGELFF; DNA: TGCGCCAGCAGCTTGACAGGGCTCACCGGGGAGCTGTTTTTT; size: -; V: TRBV5-1; D: -; length: 14; J: TRBJ2-2
CDR3: CASGDDWRMDSPLHF; DNA: TGTGCCAGTGGCGACGACTGGAGGATGGATTCACCCCTCCACTTT; size: -; V: TRBV19; D: -; length: 15; J: TRBJ1-6
CDR3: CASSRQGLGTGELFF; DNA: TGTGCCAGCAGCAGACAGGGTCTAGGCACCGGGGAGCTGTTTTTT; size: -; V: TRBV5-6; D: TRBD1; length: 15; J: TRBJ2-2
CDR3: CSVEAGGRSGRTVETQYF; DNA: TGCAGCGTTGAAGCTGGGGGGAGAAGCGGGAGGACAGTGGAGACCCAGTACTTC; size: -; V: TRBV29-1; D: TRBD2; length: 18; J: TRBJ2-5
CDR3: CASSGWAKGTDTQYF; DNA: TGTGCCAGCAGTGGATGGGCCAAGGGCACAGATACGCAGTATTTT; size: -; V: TRBV27; D: -; length: 15; J: TRBJ2-3
CDR3: CASSGELGGSGNTIYF; DNA: TGTGCCAGCAGTGGGGAGTTAGGGGGCTCTGGAAACACCATATATTTT; size: -; V: TRBV2; D: -; length: 16; J: TRBJ1-3
CDR3: CASSLVGTEAFF; DNA: TGTGCCAGCAGTCTGGTCGGCACTGAAGCTTTCTTT; size: few; V: TRBV28; D: -; length: 12; J: TRBJ1-1
CDR3: CASSPGQGRSSAAYGYTF; DNA: TGTGCCAGCAGCCCGGGACAGGGACGGTCGTCCGCCGCCTATGGCTACACCTTC; size: -; V: TRBV5-6; D: TRBD1; length: 18; J: TRBJ1-2
CDR3: CASSLAGVGGQARVTYF; DNA: TGTGCCAGCAGCTTGGCGGGAGTAGGGGGACAGGCGAGGGTAACGTACTTC; size: -; V: TRBV5-4; D: TRBD1; length: 17; J: TRBJ2-7
CDR3: CAWSGGGQGFEAFF; DNA: TGTGCCTGGAGTGGGGGAGGGCAGGGATTTGAAGCTTTCTTT; size: -; V: TRBV30; D: -; length: 14; J: TRBJ1-1
CDR3: CASSLGGGGGELFF; DNA: TGTGCCAGCAGCTTGGGAGGGGGCGGCGGGGAGCTGTTTTTT; size: -; V: TRBV5-4; D: TRBD1; length: 14; J: TRBJ2-2
CDR3: CASSDRGEAFF; DNA: TGTGCCAGCAGTGATAGGGGTGAAGCTTTCTTT; size: -; V: TRBV25-1; D: -; length: 11; J: TRBJ1-1
CDR3: CASSPNELGETQYF; DNA: TGTGCCAGCAGCCCCAACGAGCTAGGAGAGACCCAGTACTTC; size: -; V: TRBV11-3; D: -; length: 14; J: TRBJ2-5
CDR3: CASSLRTGDTGELFF; DNA: TGCGCCAGCAGCTTACGGACAGGGGACACCGGGGAGCTGTTTTTT; size: once; V: TRBV5-1; D: TRBD1; length: 15; J: TRBJ2-2
CDR3: CASSSDRGNEQYF; DNA: TGCGCCAGCAGCTCGGACAGGGGAAACGAGCAGTACTTC; size: -; V: TRBV5-1; D: TRBD1; length: 13; J: TRBJ2-7
CDR3: CASIGENIQYF; DNA: TGTGCCAGCATTGGGGAGAACATTCAGTACTTC; size: few; V: TRBV2; D: -; length: 11; J: TRBJ2-4
CDR3: CAWSVPAGNREKLFF; DNA: TGTGCCTGGAGTGTACCGGCAGGCAATAGGGAAAAACTGTTTTTT; size: -; V: TRBV30; D: -; length: 15; J: TRBJ1-4
CDR3: CASSLGWDREAFF; DNA: TGTGCCAGCAGCTTGGGCTGGGACAGAGAAGCTTTCTTT; size: -; V: TRBV7-3; D: TRBD1; length: 13; J: TRBJ1-1
CDR3: CASSLVLAGGQETQYF; DNA: TGTGCCAGCAGCTTGGTACTAGCGGGGGGGCAAGAGACCCAGTACTTC; size: few; V: TRBV5-6; D: TRBD2; length: 16; J: TRBJ2-5
CDR3: CSVTENTEAFF; DNA: TGCAGCGTTACAGAAAACACTGAAGCTTTCTTT; size: -; V: TRBV29-1; D: -; length: 11; J: TRBJ1-1
CDR3: CASSLGTPQGETQYF; DNA: TGTGCCAGCAGCTTGGGAACGCCTCAGGGGGAGACCCAGTACTTC; size: -; V: TRBV7-8; D: -; length: 15; J: TRBJ2-5
CDR3: CASSLELGYEQYF; DNA: TGTGCCAGCAGCTTAGAGCTCGGCTACGAGCAGTACTTC; size: -; V: TRBV5-6; D: -; length: 13; J: TRBJ2-7
CDR3: CASSLEIAGVEQYF; DNA: TGTGCCAGCAGCTTGGAAATAGCGGGAGTCGAGCAGTACTTC; size: -; V: TRBV5-4; D: TRBD2; length: 14; J: TRBJ2-7
CDR3: CASSPQGDYGYTF; DNA: TGTGCCAGCAGCCCACAGGGGGACTATGGCTACACCTTC; size: many; V: TRBV11-2; D: TRBD1; length: 13; J: TRBJ1-2
CDR3: CASSTGENTGELFF; DNA: TGTGCCAGCTCAACGGGGGAGAACACCGGGGAGCTGTTTTTT; size: -; V: TRBV18; D: -; length: 14; J: TRBJ2-2
CDR3: CATASPLGGSKGTIQYF; DNA: TGTGCCACCGCATCACCGTTGGGGGGGTCCAAGGGGACCATTCAGTACTTC; size: -; V: TRBV19; D: TRBD2; length: 17; J: TRBJ2-4
CDR3: CASSNRAGELFF; DNA: TGTGCCAGCAGCAACAGGGCCGGGGAGCTGTTTTTT; size: -; V: TRBV7-9; D: -; length: 12; J: TRBJ2-2
CDR3: CASSVAGLAVNNEQFF; DNA: TGTGCCAGCAGCGTAGCAGGACTAGCGGTTAACAATGAGCAGTTCTTC; size: -; V: TRBV9; D: TRBD2; length: 16; J: TRBJ2-1
CDR3: CASRHDRATNEKLFF; DNA: TGTGCCAGCAGACATGACAGGGCAACTAATGAAAAACTGTTTTTT; size: -; V: TRBV28; D: TRBD1; length: 15; J: TRBJ1-4
CDR3: CASSGGQGLGAFF; DNA: TGTGCCAGCAGTGGAGGACAGGGATTAGGGGCTTTCTTT; size: -; V: TRBV2; D: TRBD1; length: 13; J: TRBJ1-1
CDR3: CASSLWDRSTDTQYF; DNA: TGCGCCAGCAGCTTGTGGGACAGGAGCACAGATACGCAGTATTTT; size: -; V: TRBV5-1; D: TRBD1; length: 15; J: TRBJ2-3
CDR3: CASSFGGLNEAFF; DNA: TGTGCCAGCAGCTTCGGGGGGCTTAATGAAGCTTTCTTT; size: once; V: TRBV7-9; D: -; length: 13; J: TRBJ1-1
CDR3: CASRVVTGQGEAEAFF; DNA: TGTGCCAGCCGTGTAGTCACGGGACAGGGGGAAGCTGAAGCTTTCTTT; size: -; V: TRBV6-1; D: TRBD1; length: 16; J: TRBJ1-1
CDR3: CASSPSSGTGNSGEQFF; DNA: TGTGCCAGCAGCCCTTCCTCCGGGACAGGGAATAGCGGGGAGCAGTTCTTC; size: -; V: TRBV5-4; D: TRBD1; length: 17; J: TRBJ2-1
CDR3: CASSSRGGATGELFF; DNA: TGTGCCAGCAGCTCACGGGGGGGGGCCACCGGGGAGCTGTTTTTT; size: -; V: TRBV7-3; D: TRBD2; length: 15; J: TRBJ2-2
CDR3: CASSQDLETGPYEQYF; DNA: TGTGCCAGCAGCCAAGATTTAGAGACAGGTCCCTACGAGCAGTACTTC; size: -; V: TRBV14; D: -; length: 16; J: TRBJ2-7
CDR3: CASSLAGLQETQYF; DNA: TGTGCCAGCAGTTTGGCGGGACTACAAGAGACCCAGTACTTC; size: -; V: TRBV27; D: TRBD2; length: 14; J: TRBJ2-5
CDR3: CASSAVNTGELFF; DNA: TGTGCCAGCAGTGCCGTGAACACCGGGGAGCTGTTTTTT; size: -; V: TRBV6-4; D: -; length: 13; J: TRBJ2-2
CDR3: CASSEARASYGYTF; DNA: TGTGCCAGCAGTGAAGCGCGAGCCTCCTATGGCTACACCTTC; size: -; V: TRBV2; D: -; length: 14; J: TRBJ1-2
CDR3: CASSSGLAGASKGVFF; DNA: TGTGCCAGCAGTTCAGGACTAGCGGGGGCCTCCAAGGGGGTGTTCTTC; size: -; V: TRBV28; D: TRBD2; length: 16; J: TRBJ2-1
CDR3: CASSAHTRGGSYEQYF; DNA: TGTGCCAGCAGCGCCCACACTAGGGGGGGATCCTACGAGCAGTACTTC; size: -; V: TRBV5-4; D: -; length: 16; J: TRBJ2-7
CDR3: CAWGRNNQPQHF; DNA: TGTGCCTGGGGCAGGAACAATCAGCCCCAGCATTTT; size: few; V: TRBV30; D: -; length: 12; J: TRBJ1-5
CDR3: CASSRSGSTDTQYF; DNA: TGTGCCAGCAGCCGATCCGGGAGCACAGATACGCAGTATTTT; size: -; V: TRBV11-2; D: -; length: 14; J: TRBJ2-3
CDR3: CASSLSRQGLSNQPQHF; DNA: TGTGCCAGCAGTTTATCTCGACAGGGGCTTAGCAATCAGCCCCAGCATTTT; size: -; V: TRBV28; D: TRBD1; length: 17; J: TRBJ1-5
CDR3: CASRLAKSQGSHETQYF; DNA: TGTGCAAGTCGCTTAGCGAAGTCACAGGGTTCTCATGAGACCCAGTACTTC; size: -; V: TRBV12-2; D: -; length: 17; J: TRBJ2-5
CDR3: CASSPTGWGPTEAFF; DNA: TGTGCCAGCAGCCCAACAGGGTGGGGTCCCACTGAAGCTTTCTTT; size: -; V: TRBV28; D: -; length: 15; J: TRBJ1-1
CDR3: CASSSYGQRRTEAFF; DNA: TGTGCCAGCAGTTCCTATGGACAGAGGAGAACTGAAGCTTTCTTT; size: -; V: TRBV28; D: -; length: 15; J: TRBJ1-1
CDR3: CASRWAGGPTDTQYF; DNA: TGTGCCAGCAGATGGGCGGGAGGGCCAACAGATACGCAGTATTTT; size: -; V: TRBV27; D: TRBD2; length: 15; J: TRBJ2-3
CDR3: CASSSLIAGALNTGELFF; DNA: TGTGCCAGCAGCTCCCTTATAGCGGGGGCCCTTAACACCGGGGAGCTGTTTTTT; size: -; V: TRBV9; D: TRBD2; length: 18; J: TRBJ2-2